The 22 T cell receptor beta chains listed next were all sequenced from one sample in a study of blood T cell repertoires in COVID-19. The data were produced by immunoSEQ multiplex PCR, yet TCRdb's version contains in-frame clones alone and is incomplete. The table shows over 30,000 clones, with approximately 78% occurring only once. Specimen: peripheral blood. The receptor source for this set is a man older than 75 with active or convalescent COVID-19.

The gene calls are TRBV28 and TRBJ1-1; no clear D. The V gene lost 5 bases and the J gene lost 5 bases, with 15 bases spanning the gap. The CDR3 sequence is 14 residues long. CDR1 and CDR2 (germline): MDHEN, SYDVKM. The CDR3 nucleotides are TGTGCCAGCAGTCCTCCTTTGGTCGGTACTGAAGCTTTCTTT. Its translation: CASSPPLVGTEAFF.

The chain recombines TRBV10-1 with TRBJ2-2; D possibly corresponds to TRBD2 (5 bases). V lost 3 bases and J lost 6, with 11 bases in between. Germline V gene data show CDR1 as WNHNN and CDR2 as SYGVQD (reference sequence). The CDR3 is made up of 14 amino acids. The CDR3 DNA follows: TGCGCCAGCAGTGATAGCCTAGCCTCCGGGGAGCTGTTTTTT. Its protein is CASSDSLASGELFF.

The chain links TRBV5-4 to TRBJ2-3; 11 bases line up with TRBD2. This CDR3 contains 15 residues. J lost 4 bases, V lost 4 bases, and 5 bases had no gene match. In germline, CDR1 is SGHNT, CDR2 YYREEE (reference sequence). The CDR3 here is CASSDTSGSADTQYF. CDR3 bases: TGTGCCAGCAGCGATACTAGCGGGAGCGCAGATACGCAGTATTTT.

This chain joins TRBV4-2 and TRBJ1-2; D gene ambiguous. The germline V and J ends were trimmed by 0 bases and 3 bases, with 8 bases remaining between them. Germline assignment: CDR1 LGHNA and CDR2 YNFKEQ. This CDR3 is 14 amino acids long. The CDR3 sequence: CASSQESTDYGYTF. In DNA, the CDR3 is TGTGCCAGCAGCCAAGAGAGTACGGACTATGGCTACACCTTC.

This clone was seen just once. This chain links TRBV4-1 with TRBJ1-2; tentative D call: TRBD1 (5 bases). Trimming removed 0 bases from V and 4 bases from J, with 15 bases in between. The CDR3 consists of 16 residues. Germline values: CDR1 MGHRA, CDR2 YSYEKL. CDR3 residues: CASSQEVSGPLYGYTF. The CDR3 DNA reads TGCGCCAGCAGCCAAGAGGTTTCAGGGCCCCTCTATGGCTACACCTTC.

J is TRBJ1-6 and V is TRBV10-3; weak D call: TRBD1 (5 bases). Per the germline V gene, CDR1 is ENHRY and CDR2 is SYGVKD. This CDR3 is 14 amino acids long. V was pared by 2 bases and J by 8 bases, with 10 bases between. The CDR3, as DNA: TGTGCCATCAGTGAGACCACAGGAGATTCACCCCTCCACTTT. Translating gives CAISETTGDSPLHF.

This chain connects TRBV30 to TRBJ2-7, with D perhaps TRBD1 (7 bases). Germline V gene sequence: CDR1 GTSNPN, CDR2 SVGIG (reference sequence). This CDR3 comprises 13 residues. V lost 3 bases to trimming and J lost 6 bases, with 15 bases between them. CDR3 sequence (DNA): TGTGCCTGGAGGACCCAGGGGGGCGCCGAGCAGTACTTC. Its protein product is CAWRTQGGAEQYF.

J is TRBJ1-2 and V is TRBV10-3; D is perhaps TRBD1 (5 bases). CDR3 length: 14 residues. CDR1 is ENHRY, CDR2 SYGVKD, per germline. V dropped 6 bases and J dropped 3 bases, with 14 bases sitting between them. CDR3 region: CAIRGAGFHYGYTF. For the CDR3, the DNA is TGTGCCATCAGGGGCGCAGGGTTTCACTATGGCTACACCTTC.

V and J are TRBV18 and TRBJ2-1, with 14 bases identical to TRBD2. Germline-derived CDR1 and CDR2 are KGHSH and LQKENI. The CDR3 contains 15 residues. After removal of 3 bases from V and 10 bases from J, the junction contained 5 bases not matched to a gene. The CDR3 DNA sequence: TGTGCCAGCTCACCGGGACTAGCGGGAGCTTCCGAGCAGTTCTTC. This encodes CASSPGLAGASEQFF.

The V call is TRBV5-1, the J call TRBJ2-7; D is unclear. The germline V and J ends were trimmed by 1 base and 3 bases, with 8 bases remaining between them. CDR3 size: 13 residues. In germline, CDR1 is SGHRS, CDR2 YFSETQ. Here the CDR3 DNA reads TGCGCCAGCAGCTTGACTCCTGACTACGAGCAGTACTTC. Translating it yields CASSLTPDYEQYF.

The gene calls are TRBV6-5 and TRBJ1-5, with TRBD1 identical over 10 bases. J was trimmed by 5 bases and V by 2 bases; bases with no gene match: 0. Germline-derived CDR1 and CDR2 are MNHEY and SVGAGI. The CDR3 totals 14 residues. This CDR3 is CASSYGTGDQPQHF. DNA of the CDR3: TGTGCCAGCAGTTACGGGACAGGGGATCAGCCCCAGCATTTT.

CDR3 sequence: CASRHYTQGFAEAFF. DNA for the CDR3: TGTGCCAGCCGACATTACACCCAGGGTTTCGCTGAAGCTTTCTTT. V gene TRBV27 combines with J gene TRBJ1-1; perhaps TRBD1 as D (5 bases). V lost 8 bases and J lost 6, with 22 bases in between. The germline V gene encodes CDR1 MNHEY and CDR2 SMNVEV (reference sequence). The CDR3 length is 15 residues.

As regards this clone: The sample contains more than one DNA sequence encoding this CDR3. The chain combines TRBV5-1 with TRBJ2-7, with TRBD1 matching 9 bases. V trimming: 0 bases; J trimming: 4 bases; junction bases outside the gene matches: 8. CDR3 length equals 16 residues. Per germline, CDR1 SGHRS and CDR2 YFSETQ. CDR3: CASSLGTGDIFYEQYF. As DNA, the CDR3 is TGCGCCAGCAGCTTGGGGACAGGGGACATTTTTTACGAGCAGTACTTC.

The chain combines TRBV11-1 with TRBJ2-7; 10 bases map to TRBD2. Trimming removed 0 bases from V and 6 bases from J; junction bases left unmatched: 5. The CDR3 has 15 residues. Germline V gene lookup returns CDR1 SGHAT and CDR2 FQDESV (reference sequence). The CDR3 protein is CASSLAGTSATEQYF. CDR3 coding DNA: TGTGCCAGCAGCTTAGCGGGGACTAGCGCGACCGAGCAGTACTTC.

The chain has TRBV30 and TRBJ1-6, with no clear D. Germline CDR1 reads GTSNPN; CDR2 reads SVGIG (reference sequence). Deletions cut 4 bases from V and 6 bases from J, with 16 bases between. The CDR3 sequence is 15 residues long. CDR3 region: CAWTPRGRRNSPLHF. In DNA form, the CDR3 reads TGTGCCTGGACCCCCCGAGGGCGGCGTAATTCACCCCTCCACTTT.

This clone was observed at least ten times. The V call is TRBV7-2, the J call TRBJ2-2; unclear D gene. Trimming pared 6 bases from V and 0 bases from J, leaving 8 bases between. The CDR3 consists of 14 residues. Germline values: CDR1 SGHTA, CDR2 FQGNSA. The CDR3 region is CASSSKTNTGELFF. CDR3 in DNA: TGTGCCAGCAGTTCCAAAACGAACACCGGGGAGCTGTTTTTT. Full variable domain (remainder filled in from reference TRBV7-2 and TRBJ2-2): GAGVSQSPSNKVTEKGKDVELRCDPISGHTALYWYRQSLGQGLEFLIYFQGNSAPDKSGLPSDRFSAERTGGSVSTLTIQRTQQEDSAVYLCASSSKTNTGELFFGEGSRLTVL.

The J gene is TRBJ2-3, the V gene TRBV5-5, with D unresolved. V shed 1 base and J shed 2 bases, with 11 bases lying between them. Germline values: CDR1 SGHKS, CDR2 YYEKEE (reference sequence). The CDR3 runs 15 residues. The CDR3 nucleotides are TGTGCCAGCAGCTTGTTGTCTATCGACACAGATACGCAGTATTTT. Translation gives CASSLLSIDTDTQYF.

The V gene is TRBV7-8, the J gene TRBJ1-2; no clear D. Germline values: CDR1 SGHVS, CDR2 FQNEAQ. The CDR3 consists of 15 residues. The V end lost 5 bases, the J end lost 5 bases, and 18 bases lay between the germline ends. CDR3 sequence reads: CASSPQRSPVYGYTF. CDR3 sequence (DNA): TGTGCCAGCAGCCCACAAAGGAGCCCCGTATATGGCTACACCTTC.

V gene TRBV6-1 combines with J gene TRBJ1-2; maybe TRBD1 (5 bases). The CDR3 has 12 amino acids. V gave up 2 bases and J gave up 10 bases, with 11 bases separating them. Germline loops: CDR1 MNHNS, CDR2 SASEGT. Here the CDR3 reads CASSEFDSYYTF. The CDR3 nucleotides read TGTGCCAGCAGTGAATTCGACAGCTACTACACCTTC.

The J gene is TRBJ2-5, the V gene TRBV19, with D maybe TRBD2 (5 bases). In germline, CDR1 is LNHDA, CDR2 SQIVND (reference sequence). V lost 7 bases and J lost 5, with 14 bases in between. There are 13 residues in the CDR3. CDR3 sequence (DNA): TGTGCCAGTACCCCGGGCGGCGGGGAGACCCAGTACTTC. It is translated as CASTPGGGETQYF.

The rearrangement joins TRBV13 to TRBJ2-1, with 13 bases identical to TRBD2. Germline lookup yields CDR1 PRHDT and CDR2 FYEKMQ (reference sequence). The CDR3 length is 16 residues. With 4 bases clipped from V and 2 bases from J, the junction kept 2 bases outside the gene matches. The CDR3: CASSSLAGGAYNEQFF. In DNA, the CDR3 is TGTGCCAGCAGCTCACTAGCGGGGGGGGCCTACAATGAGCAGTTCTTC.

V gene TRBV2 combines with J gene TRBJ2-4, with 8 bases lining up with TRBD1. The germline V gene encodes CDR1 SNHLY and CDR2 FYNNEI. The CDR3 is 12 residues long. V dropped 11 bases and J dropped 9; count of bases not matched to a gene: 9. The CDR3 region has the DNA TGTGCCGGAGACAGGGGCGAGGGCATTCAGTACTTC. As protein: CAGDRGEGIQYF.